This T cell receptor (beta chain) originates from a study of response to subunit inactivated influenza vaccine. TCRdb fed the RT-PCR reads into MiXCR, producing one record per CDR3 protein. The sample consists of 500,000 or so distinct CDR3 sequences, 16% of them appearing once. CDR3 length: 15 residues. Germline CDR1 and CDR2: DFQATT and SNEGSKA (reference sequence). V lost 0 bases to trimming and J lost 4 bases, with 16 bases between them. This clonotype was seen more than once but under ten times. The source was CD4+ T cells sorted from PBMCs, collected 23 to 25 months after vaccination. This TCR was sampled from a man aged 50-75 years who received an inactivated influenza vaccine. The chain carries TRBV20-1 and TRBJ2-7; D possibly corresponds to TRBD2 (5 bases). CDR3 loop: CSARDLGIRIYEQYF. The CDR3 DNA follows: TGCAGTGCTAGAGATCTCGGGATTAGGATTTACGAGCAGTACTTC.